This T cell receptor (beta chain) was sequenced during a study of shared clonotypes between healthy human individuals (dated by TCRdb to about 2020). Regarding the study in general: The cohort included three men and a couple of women between 18 and 49 years of age. Each donor's leukapheresis produced roughly between about 0.9 and 9.5 billion PBMCs. To estimate repertoire size and how much clonotypes are shared between individuals, the study performed deep sequencing of blood TCR repertoires from five healthy adults. For each donor, three plates each were used for CD4 naive and CD4 memory, two plates were used for CD8 naive, and one plate was used for CD8 memory. To increase sequencing depth and limit assay-specific biases, TCR repertoire library preparation and sequencing were carried out by different laboratories using diverse techniques.

Study-wide findings and limitations: The genetic and exposure-history diversity represented was limited by the small number of donors. Sampling was restricted to blood, and TCR repertoires in tissues likely differ from the TCR repertoires found in blood. Rarefaction of sorted-subset datasets indicated incomplete sequencing despite the large sequencing depth. Pairwise subsampling led to the expectation that sequencing depth would affect the degree of clonotype sharing among donors. Naive subsets generally had larger estimated clonotype richness than memory subsets did. Compared with non-shared clonotypes, clonotypes shared by all four sorted-subset donors had higher generation probabilities. Sharing across several donors was observed for around 5% of naive CD4, over 3% of naive CD8, 2.3% of memory CD4, and around 0.44% of memory CD8 clonotypes.

The donors were healthy, HIV-negative adults who had no recently reported acute infections or vaccinations. Every donor was a Caucasian adult residing in Nashville, Tennessee, USA. CD4+ T cells were enriched through magnetic negative selection, after which naive cells were positively selected on CD45RA and the remaining negative fraction served as the memory subset. After blood collection by leukapheresis, PBMCs were isolated using Ficoll-Histopaque density gradient centrifugation and then cryopreserved in the vapor phase of liquid nitrogen. Purity and quantity of every magnetically sorted T cell population were checked by analytical flow cytometry. From each sorted fraction, genomic DNA was isolated and quantified by UV absorbance on a Nanodrop 2000c. TCR CDR3 regions were amplified from genomic DNA by multiplex PCR using the deep immunoSEQ assay. Extracted genomic DNA from each cell subset was distributed evenly across all wells of several immunoSEQ 96-well plates, and each plate was treated as a replicate. For sorted subsets, approximately 200 ng of genomic DNA, equivalent to 25,000 to 35,000 T cell genomes, went into each replicate PCR. Purified libraries were measured with a Qubit 3.0 fluorometer, size-checked on a Bioanalyzer 2100, and measured again with the KAPA Library Quantification kit. Each immunoSEQ 96-well plate was sequenced on its own single-read 150-cycle Illumina NextSeq 550 flow cell. Per the original workflow: Because only junctional sequences without quality scores were contained in the immunoSEQ output, filtering matching that applied to full-length reads could not be performed. To assign V/J genes and CDR3, sequences were annotated using PyIR, a Python wrapper for IgBLAST v1.9, with IMGT germline references. Reads were filtered out if the reads had weak V/J assignments (E-value above 1e-6), no CDR3, stop codons, out-of-frame junctions, or ambiguous translated residues. V3J clonotypes were defined as sequences sharing the same inferred V gene, J gene, and CDR3 amino acid sequence. The percentage overlap between two repertoires was calculated by dividing the number of shared unique clonotypes by the size of the smaller repertoire. Repertoire richness was assessed with RTK rarefaction, the Chao1 estimator, and Recon v2.1 estimates of unobserved clonotypes. For all TCRbeta clonotypes obtained by the gDNA method from several donors, generation probabilities were computed with OLGA. TCRdb mirrors the immuneACCESS table, restricted to in-frame sequences. Some clones are absent from its copies; in checked studies, under half trace to an unresolved V gene, and the reason for the others is unknown. The D gene and trimming were derived from the DNA, and the V and J assignments and clone size from that table. The sample contains roughly 2 million clones, roughly 96% of them found a single time. The ten largest clonotypes hold 0.1% to 0.15% of the sample.

A distance of 10 bases separates the germline ends of V and J, which lose 5 bases and 0 bases respectively. CDR1 ENHRY and CDR2 SYGVKD are derived from the germline V gene. CDR3 length: 14 amino acids, cysteine to phenylalanine. Only the CDR3 DNA is retained, 42 bases long and in frame from the first base. For this clone: The antigen this receptor binds is unknown. Per-base qualities were not stored, and no clone one base away is much larger.

The rearrangement joined TRBV10-3 to TRBJ1-2, and possibly TRBD1, on 5 matching bases. The sequence was collected from a man aged 18-30 years in good health. Source material: naive CD4+ T cells sorted from blood. Taken with the paper, the label for cell subset or site translates to: CD45RA+ positively selected. In nucleotides, the sequence is TGTGCCATCAGTACAGGTTCGGCTAACTATGGCTACACCTTC. This gives the protein CAISTGSANYGYTF.